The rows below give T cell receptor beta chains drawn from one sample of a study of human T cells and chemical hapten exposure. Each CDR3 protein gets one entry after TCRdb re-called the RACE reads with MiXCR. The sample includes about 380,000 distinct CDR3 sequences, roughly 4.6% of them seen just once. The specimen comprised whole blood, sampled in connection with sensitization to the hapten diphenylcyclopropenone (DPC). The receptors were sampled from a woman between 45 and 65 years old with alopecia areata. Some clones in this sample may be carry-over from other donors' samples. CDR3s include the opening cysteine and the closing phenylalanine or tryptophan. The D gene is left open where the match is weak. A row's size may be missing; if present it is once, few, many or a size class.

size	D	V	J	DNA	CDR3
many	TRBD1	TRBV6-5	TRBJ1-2	TGTGCCAGCAGGCGGACAGGGTATGGCTACACCTTC	CASRRTGYGYTF
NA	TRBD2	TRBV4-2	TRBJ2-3	TGTGCCAGCAGCCAAGACCCCGGGGGGAGGAGCACAGATACGCAGTATTTT	CASSQDPGGRSTDTQYF
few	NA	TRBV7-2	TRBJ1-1	TGTGCCAGCAGCGCAAGGGTAGAGATAATGAACACTGAAGCTTTCTTT	CASSARVEIMNTEAFF
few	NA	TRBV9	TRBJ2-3	TGTGCCAGCAGCGTATCCGGCCTCGGCACAGATACGCAGTATTTT	CASSVSGLGTDTQYF
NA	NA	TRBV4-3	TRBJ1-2	TGCGCCAGCAGCCAAGAAAGGGGCTATGGCTACACCTTC	CASSQERGYGYTF
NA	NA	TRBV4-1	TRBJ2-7	TGCGCCAGCAGCCAAGGAAGCGGAGGTGGATCCTACGAGCAGTACTTC	CASSQGSGGGSYEQYF
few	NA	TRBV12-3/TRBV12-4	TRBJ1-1	TGTGCCAGCAGTTTTAGAGGGGCGTCCAACACTGAAGCTTTCTTT	CASSFRGASNTEAFF
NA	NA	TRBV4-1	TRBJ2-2	TGCGCCAGCAGCCAAGAAGGCGGGGGCTCGCCCGGGGAGCTGTTTTTT	CASSQEGGGSPGELFF
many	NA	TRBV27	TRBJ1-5	TGTGCCAGCAGTTTTAGACTGGGCAATCAGCCCCAGCATTTT	CASSFRLGNQPQHF
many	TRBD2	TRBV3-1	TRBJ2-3	TGTGCCAGCAGCCGGACTAGCGCAGATACGCAGTATTTT	CASSRTSADTQYF